Reported below is one TCR beta chain. The antigen remains unidentified. This sample was taken from a study of blood T cells in healthy people across ages. Points from the study as a whole: Diversity was higher, and naive CD4+ cells more numerous, in long-lived donors than in aged donors.

Through a sample-barcoded 5' primer and a J-beta primer mix, a second PCR was run for about 6 to 12 cycles. A single record per CDR3 protein comes from TCRdb applying MiXCR to the 5' RACE reads. This sample has fewer than 1,000,000 distinct CDR3 sequences, with 46% found just once. V was shortened by 5 bases and J by 1 base, with 11 bases between the two germline ends. This CDR3 spans 13 amino acids. Looked up from germline, CDR1 is DFQATT and CDR2 is SNEGSKA (reference sequence). Isolation yielded PBMCs, at least 7 million per sample, in every case. The chain combines TRBV20-1 with TRBJ1-1, with D perhaps TRBD1 (6 bases). The sequenced sample was blood. The receptor was isolated from a man older than 75 in good health. For the CDR3, the DNA is TGCAGTGCTCCCCTAGGGGGGAACACTGAAGCTTTCTTT. This codes for CSAPLGGNTEAFF.